The rows below give T cell receptor beta chains drawn from one sample of a study of T cell responses to AZD1222 COVID-19 vaccine. Generated by immunoSEQ multiplex PCR, the TCRdb table keeps only in-frame clones and is missing some. The sample includes some 120,000 clones, around 90% seen only once; the top ten take just over 4%. The material sequenced was peripheral blood, taken 28 days after the second dose of the MenACWY control vaccine. The source of these receptors is an adult who received the MenACWY meningococcal vaccine as a control. The CDR3 runs from the conserved cysteine through the conserved F or W. Each record gives: CDR3 DNA, CDR3 protein, J gene, clone size, V gene, D gene. D genes are given only for firm matches. Only some rows state a clone size, as once, few, many or a class for expanded clones.

cdr3_nt: TGTGCCAGCAGTATAGATAGACAGGGGAACTATGGCTACACCTTC
cdr3_aa: CASSIDRQGNYGYTF
j_call: TRBJ1-2
clone_size: -
v_call: TRBV28
d_call: TRBD1

cdr3_nt: TGTGCCAGCAGTTTTGGAGATACGCAGTATTTT
cdr3_aa: CASSFGDTQYF
j_call: TRBJ2-3
clone_size: -
v_call: TRBV12-3/TRBV12-4
d_call: -

cdr3_nt: TGTGCCAGCAGGGACAGGGCCTCTGGGGCCAACGTCCTGACTTTC
cdr3_aa: CASRDRASGANVLTF
j_call: TRBJ2-6
clone_size: -
v_call: TRBV4-2
d_call: TRBD1

cdr3_nt: TGCGCCAGCAGTGGGCAGAACGATTCACCCCTCCACTTT
cdr3_aa: CASSGQNDSPLHF
j_call: TRBJ1-6
clone_size: -
v_call: TRBV10-1
d_call: -

cdr3_nt: TGTGCCAGCAAGCTGGGAGATGAGCAGTTCTTC
cdr3_aa: CASKLGDEQFF
j_call: TRBJ2-1
clone_size: -
v_call: TRBV12-3/TRBV12-4
d_call: -

cdr3_nt: TGTGCCAGTAGTATTCAAAAAGGGGGCTCGGCCAAAAACATTCAGTACTTC
cdr3_aa: CASSIQKGGSAKNIQYF
j_call: TRBJ2-4
clone_size: -
v_call: TRBV19
d_call: TRBD1

cdr3_nt: TGTGCCAGCAGCTTAGCCTTGACAGGGATTGGCACTGAAGCTTTCTTT
cdr3_aa: CASSLALTGIGTEAFF
j_call: TRBJ1-1
clone_size: -
v_call: TRBV7-2
d_call: TRBD1

cdr3_nt: TGTGCCAGCTGTCAGGGGAACCAAGAGACCCAGTACTTC
cdr3_aa: CASCQGNQETQYF
j_call: TRBJ2-5
clone_size: -
v_call: TRBV6-5
d_call: -

cdr3_nt: TGTGCCAGCAGTGAAGCACAGGGTTTCTATGGCTACACCTTC
cdr3_aa: CASSEAQGFYGYTF
j_call: TRBJ1-2
clone_size: once
v_call: TRBV6-1
d_call: -

cdr3_nt: TGTGCCAGCAGCGCACAGGGGGCCTACGAGCAGTACTTC
cdr3_aa: CASSAQGAYEQYF
j_call: TRBJ2-7
clone_size: -
v_call: TRBV7-9
d_call: TRBD1

cdr3_nt: TGTGCCAGCAGCCGTCAGGTCGCCTACGAGCAGTACTTC
cdr3_aa: CASSRQVAYEQYF
j_call: TRBJ2-7
clone_size: few
v_call: TRBV3-1/TRBV3-2
d_call: -

cdr3_nt: TGCGCCAGCACCCAAGGACAGACTGGCTATGGCTACACCTTC
cdr3_aa: CASTQGQTGYGYTF
j_call: TRBJ1-2
clone_size: -
v_call: TRBV5-1
d_call: -

cdr3_nt: TGTGCCACCAGCAGAGATCCCAGGGTGCAGTACTTC
cdr3_aa: CATSRDPRVQYF
j_call: TRBJ2-7
clone_size: -
v_call: TRBV15
d_call: -

cdr3_nt: TGTGCCAGCAAACCCGACAGGAATAATTCACCCCTCCACTTT
cdr3_aa: CASKPDRNNSPLHF
j_call: TRBJ1-6
clone_size: -
v_call: TRBV6-5
d_call: -

cdr3_nt: TGTGCCAGCAGTCCCATCTTGCTTAGGGCTGGGGAGACCCAGTACTTC
cdr3_aa: CASSPILLRAGETQYF
j_call: TRBJ2-5
clone_size: -
v_call: TRBV27
d_call: -

cdr3_nt: TGTGCCAGTAGATTTTCTAGCACCGAGACCCAGTACTTC
cdr3_aa: CASRFSSTETQYF
j_call: TRBJ2-5
clone_size: -
v_call: TRBV19
d_call: -

cdr3_nt: TGTGCCAGCAGCAAATGGGACCCCCGACACAATGAGCAGTTCTTC
cdr3_aa: CASSKWDPRHNEQFF
j_call: TRBJ2-1
clone_size: -
v_call: TRBV21-1
d_call: -

cdr3_nt: TGTGCCAGCAGCCAGGTGGCGGGGGGCACAGATACGCAGTATTTT
cdr3_aa: CASSQVAGGTDTQYF
j_call: TRBJ2-3
clone_size: -
v_call: TRBV3-1/TRBV3-2
d_call: TRBD2

cdr3_nt: TGCGCCAGCAGCTTTGGTAGGACGCAGTATTTT
cdr3_aa: CASSFGRTQYF
j_call: TRBJ2-3
clone_size: -
v_call: TRBV5-1
d_call: -

cdr3_nt: TGTGCCAGCAGGGGGACTAGCGGGAGGAGCACAGATACGCAGTATTTT
cdr3_aa: CASRGTSGRSTDTQYF
j_call: TRBJ2-3
clone_size: -
v_call: TRBV2
d_call: TRBD2

cdr3_nt: TGTGCCAGCAGCTTAGTCGGCAGGCGCGAGACCCAGTACTTC
cdr3_aa: CASSLVGRRETQYF
j_call: TRBJ2-5
clone_size: -
v_call: TRBV11-2
d_call: -

cdr3_nt: TGTGCCAGCAGCTTAGAGGTGGGATCCTCCTACGAGCAGTACTTC
cdr3_aa: CASSLEVGSSYEQYF
j_call: TRBJ2-7
clone_size: -
v_call: TRBV7-2
d_call: -

cdr3_nt: TGTGCCAGCAGTTTAGGACGTCTAAAGGGGCCCCAGCATTTT
cdr3_aa: CASSLGRLKGPQHF
j_call: TRBJ1-5
clone_size: -
v_call: TRBV27
d_call: -

cdr3_nt: TGTGCCAGTAAAGGGCTGGGTCAGCCCCAGCATTTT
cdr3_aa: CASKGLGQPQHF
j_call: TRBJ1-5
clone_size: -
v_call: TRBV19
d_call: -

cdr3_nt: TGTGCCAGCAGTTTAGCACAGGGATTTGGAAACACCATATATTTT
cdr3_aa: CASSLAQGFGNTIYF
j_call: TRBJ1-3
clone_size: -
v_call: TRBV28
d_call: -

cdr3_nt: TGTGCCAGCTCACCAGACAGGAGCTCTGGAAACACCATATATTTT
cdr3_aa: CASSPDRSSGNTIYF
j_call: TRBJ1-3
clone_size: -
v_call: TRBV18
d_call: -

cdr3_nt: TGTGCCAGCAGTAGCACAACGGGGGCTAGGACCCAGTACTTC
cdr3_aa: CASSSTTGARTQYF
j_call: TRBJ2-5
clone_size: -
v_call: TRBV28
d_call: -

cdr3_nt: TGTGCCAGCAGTGAAGGAGCTGTGGGGGGACAGCCCCAGCATTTT
cdr3_aa: CASSEGAVGGQPQHF
j_call: TRBJ1-5
clone_size: -
v_call: TRBV28
d_call: -

cdr3_nt: TGTGCCAGCAGTCAGAAGGCAGGGAAGTTCTTC
cdr3_aa: CASSQKAGKFF
j_call: TRBJ2-1
clone_size: once
v_call: TRBV6-5
d_call: -

cdr3_nt: TGTGCCAGCAGTTCGACAGGGGTGGCCAAAAACATTCAGTACTTC
cdr3_aa: CASSSTGVAKNIQYF
j_call: TRBJ2-4
clone_size: -
v_call: TRBV25-1
d_call: TRBD1

cdr3_nt: TGTGCCAGCAGCTTAAGCAGGGTATCCAATCAGCCCCAGCATTTT
cdr3_aa: CASSLSRVSNQPQHF
j_call: TRBJ1-5
clone_size: -
v_call: TRBV7-8
d_call: -

cdr3_nt: TGTGCCAGCAGCTTGGGCCGCCTGGCACGGGGAGGATCACCCCTCCACTTT
cdr3_aa: CASSLGRLARGGSPLHF
j_call: TRBJ1-6
clone_size: few
v_call: TRBV5-4
d_call: -

cdr3_nt: TGTGCCAGCAGCGGCCGGGACAAGGGGAACTATGGCTACACCTTC
cdr3_aa: CASSGRDKGNYGYTF
j_call: TRBJ1-2
clone_size: once
v_call: TRBV7-2
d_call: -

cdr3_nt: TGTGCCAGCAGCTTCCGGACAGGGAGATCACTCTACGAGCAGTACTTC
cdr3_aa: CASSFRTGRSLYEQYF
j_call: TRBJ2-7
clone_size: -
v_call: TRBV7-2
d_call: TRBD1

cdr3_nt: TGTGCCAGCAGCCCCCGTCCCGGGCTCTCCTATAATTCACCCCTCCACTTT
cdr3_aa: CASSPRPGLSYNSPLHF
j_call: TRBJ1-6
clone_size: -
v_call: TRBV9
d_call: -

cdr3_nt: TGTGCCACCAGTGAGCCCCCGGGACTAGTTAACTCCTACAATGAGCAGTTCTTC
cdr3_aa: CATSEPPGLVNSYNEQFF
j_call: TRBJ2-1
clone_size: -
v_call: TRBV24-1
d_call: TRBD2

cdr3_nt: TGTGCCAGCAGGATTTCCGGAAACACCATATATTTT
cdr3_aa: CASRISGNTIYF
j_call: TRBJ1-3
clone_size: -
v_call: TRBV12-3/TRBV12-4
d_call: -

cdr3_nt: TGTGCCAGTAGGGATAGCGGGGGGGCCGTAGATACGCAGTATTTT
cdr3_aa: CASRDSGGAVDTQYF
j_call: TRBJ2-3
clone_size: -
v_call: TRBV19
d_call: TRBD2

cdr3_nt: TGTGCCAGCAGCCAAGATGAGGGCCCCACAAGAAGGTACAATGAGCAGTTCTTC
cdr3_aa: CASSQDEGPTRRYNEQFF
j_call: TRBJ2-1
clone_size: -
v_call: TRBV14
d_call: -

cdr3_nt: TGTGCCAGCAGCCATAGGCCGGGATCGGACCTATATGGCTACACCTTC
cdr3_aa: CASSHRPGSDLYGYTF
j_call: TRBJ1-2
clone_size: -
v_call: TRBV7-9
d_call: -

cdr3_nt: TGTGCCAGCAGCGAGTCAGGATCCCACGTCGAGCAGTACTTC
cdr3_aa: CASSESGSHVEQYF
j_call: TRBJ2-7
clone_size: -
v_call: TRBV21-1
d_call: -

cdr3_nt: TGTGCCACCAGTGATCGCTACAGGGAAGGTATGGATGGCTACACCTTC
cdr3_aa: CATSDRYREGMDGYTF
j_call: TRBJ1-2
clone_size: -
v_call: TRBV24-1
d_call: -

cdr3_nt: TGTGCCAGCAGTGAACAGGGGGCGATTAATGAGCAGTTCTTC
cdr3_aa: CASSEQGAINEQFF
j_call: TRBJ2-1
clone_size: -
v_call: TRBV2
d_call: TRBD1

cdr3_nt: TGTGCCAGCCGGACCCGAGGTGGAAGAAACACCATATATTTT
cdr3_aa: CASRTRGGRNTIYF
j_call: TRBJ1-3
clone_size: -
v_call: TRBV6-5
d_call: -

cdr3_nt: TGTGCCAGCAGCCCCCTTTCCGGGGCAGTCCAAGAGACCCAGTACTTC
cdr3_aa: CASSPLSGAVQETQYF
j_call: TRBJ2-5
clone_size: -
v_call: TRBV3-1/TRBV3-2
d_call: -

cdr3_nt: TGTGCCAGCAGTTACTCCATCGGGGGCGGGGACGGGGAGCTGTTTTTT
cdr3_aa: CASSYSIGGGDGELFF
j_call: TRBJ2-2
clone_size: -
v_call: TRBV6-6
d_call: -

cdr3_nt: TGTGCCAGCAGCTACCAAGGTATCTCCTACAATGAGCAGTTCTTC
cdr3_aa: CASSYQGISYNEQFF
j_call: TRBJ2-1
clone_size: -
v_call: TRBV7-3
d_call: -

cdr3_nt: TGTGCCAGCAGCCAAGTAGGGGGTCAGAATTCACCCCTCCACTTT
cdr3_aa: CASSQVGGQNSPLHF
j_call: TRBJ1-6
clone_size: -
v_call: TRBV3-1/TRBV3-2
d_call: -

cdr3_nt: TGTGCCAGCTCACCTCAGGACACCTCCTACGAGCAGTACTTC
cdr3_aa: CASSPQDTSYEQYF
j_call: TRBJ2-7
clone_size: -
v_call: TRBV18
d_call: -

cdr3_nt: TGTGCCAGTCGCCCCGGGACAGGTTTCTCTGGGGCCAACGTCCTGACTTTC
cdr3_aa: CASRPGTGFSGANVLTF
j_call: TRBJ2-6
clone_size: -
v_call: TRBV19
d_call: TRBD1

cdr3_nt: TGTGCCAGCAAAGAGACAGGGAACGCAGATACGCAGTATTTT
cdr3_aa: CASKETGNADTQYF
j_call: TRBJ2-3
clone_size: -
v_call: TRBV2
d_call: TRBD1

cdr3_nt: TGTGCCAGCAGCTTAAACCCGAGCTCCTACAATGAGCAGTTCTTC
cdr3_aa: CASSLNPSSYNEQFF
j_call: TRBJ2-1
clone_size: -
v_call: TRBV7-2
d_call: -

cdr3_nt: TGTGCCAGCAGCTTATATACGGCGGAAATGATGGGGAATGAGCAGTTCTTC
cdr3_aa: CASSLYTAEMMGNEQFF
j_call: TRBJ2-1
clone_size: once
v_call: TRBV7-7
d_call: -

cdr3_nt: TGTGCCAGCATGTTCCAGGGGAGGGTCACTGAAGCTTTCTTT
cdr3_aa: CASMFQGRVTEAFF
j_call: TRBJ1-1
clone_size: few
v_call: TRBV28
d_call: -

cdr3_nt: TGTGCCACCAAGAGGACAGGGGGGGGCCCTGGCTCTGGAAACACCATATATTTT
cdr3_aa: CATKRTGGGPGSGNTIYF
j_call: TRBJ1-3
clone_size: -
v_call: TRBV19
d_call: TRBD1